A selection of T cell receptor beta chains follows, all from one sample in a study of T cells after yellow fever vaccination. MiXCR was run by TCRdb on the 5' RACE reads, yielding one entry per CDR3 protein. The sample contains about 330,000 distinct CDR3 sequences, 7% to 10% of which appear only once. The sequenced sample was PBMCs, obtained approximately 47 days after the first yellow fever vaccination. All receptors derive from a man aged 18 to 30 who received the YFV17D yellow fever vaccine. Each CDR3 is given with its conserved first and last residue. The D gene is left open where the match is weak. Size is omitted from some rows. Given values are once, few, many or a class for expanded clones.

>-|TRBV6-2/TRBV6-3|TRBJ2-5|14|few
TGTGCCAGCAGTTACTCGACCAGACCGGAGACCCAGTACTTC
CASSYSTRPETQYF
>-|TRBV15|TRBJ1-1|17|-
TGTGCCACCAGCAGAGGGGGGGGACCTTTAGAGAACACTGAAGCTTTCTTT
CATSRGGGPLENTEAFF
>-|TRBV4-2|TRBJ1-2|14|few
TGTGCCAGCAGCCCCGAGAGATGGAGCTATGGCTACACCTTC
CASSPERWSYGYTF
>-|TRBV6-2/TRBV6-3|TRBJ1-2|20|few
TGTGCCAGCAGTTACTCGAGTGGCGGGGGTGGTACTCTCCGAACCTATGGCTACACCTTC
CASSYSSGGGGTLRTYGYTF
>TRBD1|TRBV19|TRBJ2-6|16|-
TGTGCCAGTAGTGCAGGACAGGGTTCTGGGGCCAACGTCCTGACTTTC
CASSAGQGSGANVLTF
>-|TRBV4-1|TRBJ2-5|15|-
TGCGCCAGCAGCCAAGAGTGGGCAAACCAAGAGACCCAGTACTTC
CASSQEWANQETQYF
>-|TRBV7-3|TRBJ1-2|14|few
TGTGCCAGCAGCTTAACGGGGACCTTGGGGGGCTACACCTTC
CASSLTGTLGGYTF
>-|TRBV10-2|TRBJ1-1|12|-
TGCGCCAGCTCCCTACAGGTACCTGGGGCTTTCTTT
CASSLQVPGAFF
>TRBD1|TRBV5-5|TRBJ2-7|14|many
TGTGCCAGCAGCAGGACAGGGGGAACCTACGAGCAGTACTTC
CASSRTGGTYEQYF
>TRBD1|TRBV5-1|TRBJ2-7|15|many
TGCGCCAGCAGCTTGGAGGGACAGGGGGCTGATGAGCAGTACTTC
CASSLEGQGADEQYF
>TRBD2|TRBV12-3/TRBV12-4|TRBJ2-7|14|-
TGTGCCATCAGTCGCCGCAGCGGGGCCTACGAGCAGTACTTC
CAISRRSGAYEQYF
>TRBD2|TRBV7-2|TRBJ2-5|15|few
TGTGCCAGCAGCTTTCAAGCGGGGAATCAAGAGACCCAGTACTTC
CASSFQAGNQETQYF
>TRBD2|TRBV20-1|TRBJ2-2|14|-
TGCAGTGCTTTTCTAGCGGGGAACACCGGGGAGCTGTTTTTT
CSAFLAGNTGELFF
>TRBD2|TRBV7-9|TRBJ2-3|15|few
TGTGCCAGCAGCTTGGTGAGCGGGGACTGGGATACGCAGTATTTT
CASSLVSGDWDTQYF
>-|TRBV28|TRBJ2-1|13|-
TGTGCCAGCAGTCAAAGAAACCTAGAAGAGCAGTTCTTC
CASSQRNLEEQFF